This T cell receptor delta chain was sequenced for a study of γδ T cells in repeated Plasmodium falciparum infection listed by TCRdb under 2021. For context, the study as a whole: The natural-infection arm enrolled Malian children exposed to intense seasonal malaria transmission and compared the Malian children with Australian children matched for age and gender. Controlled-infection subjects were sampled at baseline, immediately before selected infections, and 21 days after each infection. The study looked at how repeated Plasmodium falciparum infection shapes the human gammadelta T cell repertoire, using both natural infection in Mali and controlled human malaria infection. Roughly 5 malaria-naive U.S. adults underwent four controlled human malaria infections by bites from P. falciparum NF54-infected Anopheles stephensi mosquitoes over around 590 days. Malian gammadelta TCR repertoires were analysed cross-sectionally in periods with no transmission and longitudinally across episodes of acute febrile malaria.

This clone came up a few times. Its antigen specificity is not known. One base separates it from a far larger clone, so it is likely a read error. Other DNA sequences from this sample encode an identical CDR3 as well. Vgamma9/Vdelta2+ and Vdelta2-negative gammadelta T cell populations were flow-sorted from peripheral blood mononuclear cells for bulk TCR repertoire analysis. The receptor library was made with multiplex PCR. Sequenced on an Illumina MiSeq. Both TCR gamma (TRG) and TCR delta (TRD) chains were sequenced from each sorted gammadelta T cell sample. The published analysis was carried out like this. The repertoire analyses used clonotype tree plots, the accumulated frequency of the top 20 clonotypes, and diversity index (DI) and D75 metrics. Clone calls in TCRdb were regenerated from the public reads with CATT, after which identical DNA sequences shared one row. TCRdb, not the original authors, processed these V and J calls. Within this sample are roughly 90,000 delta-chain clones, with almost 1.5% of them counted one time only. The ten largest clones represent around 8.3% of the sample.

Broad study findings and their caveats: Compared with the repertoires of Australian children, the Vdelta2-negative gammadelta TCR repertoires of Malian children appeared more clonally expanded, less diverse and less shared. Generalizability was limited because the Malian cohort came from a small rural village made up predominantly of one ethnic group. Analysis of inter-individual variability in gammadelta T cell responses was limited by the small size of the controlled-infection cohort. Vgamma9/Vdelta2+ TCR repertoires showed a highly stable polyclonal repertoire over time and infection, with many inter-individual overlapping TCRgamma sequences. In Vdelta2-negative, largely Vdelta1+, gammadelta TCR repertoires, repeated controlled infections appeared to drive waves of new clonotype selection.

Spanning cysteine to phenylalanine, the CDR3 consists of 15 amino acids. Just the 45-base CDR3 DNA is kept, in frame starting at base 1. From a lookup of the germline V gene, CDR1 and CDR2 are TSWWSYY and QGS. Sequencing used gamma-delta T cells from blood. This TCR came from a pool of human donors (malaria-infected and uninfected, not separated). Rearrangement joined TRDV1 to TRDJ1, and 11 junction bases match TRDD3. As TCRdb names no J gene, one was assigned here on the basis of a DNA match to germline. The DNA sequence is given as TGTGCCCTCGATGGGGGATACGCGTTGCGGGATAAACTCATCTTT. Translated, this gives CALDGGYALRDKLIF.